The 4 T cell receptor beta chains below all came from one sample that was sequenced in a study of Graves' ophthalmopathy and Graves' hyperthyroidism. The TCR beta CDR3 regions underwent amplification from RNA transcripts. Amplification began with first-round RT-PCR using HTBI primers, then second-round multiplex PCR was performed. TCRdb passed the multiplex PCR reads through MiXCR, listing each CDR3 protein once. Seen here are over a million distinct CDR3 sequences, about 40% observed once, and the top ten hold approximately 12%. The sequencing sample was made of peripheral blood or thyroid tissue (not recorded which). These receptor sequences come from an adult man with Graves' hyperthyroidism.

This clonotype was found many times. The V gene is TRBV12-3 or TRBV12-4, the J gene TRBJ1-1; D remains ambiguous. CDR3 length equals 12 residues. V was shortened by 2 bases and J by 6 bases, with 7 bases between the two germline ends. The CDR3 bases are TGTGCCAGCAGTTTACGGTGGGCTGAAGCTTTCTTT. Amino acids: CASSLRWAEAFF.

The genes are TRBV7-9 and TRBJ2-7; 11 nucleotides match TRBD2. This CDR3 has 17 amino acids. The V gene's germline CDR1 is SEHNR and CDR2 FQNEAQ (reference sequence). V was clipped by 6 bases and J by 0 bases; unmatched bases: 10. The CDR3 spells CASRKTPGTSGSYEQYF. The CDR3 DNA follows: TGTGCCAGCAGAAAGACCCCCGGGACTAGCGGCTCCTACGAGCAGTACTTC.

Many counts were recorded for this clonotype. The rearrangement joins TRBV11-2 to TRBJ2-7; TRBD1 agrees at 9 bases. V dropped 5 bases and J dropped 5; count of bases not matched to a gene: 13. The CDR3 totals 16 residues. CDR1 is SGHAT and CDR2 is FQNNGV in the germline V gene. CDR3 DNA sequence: TGTGCCAGCAGCCCACGGGGGCACGGGACAGGGCACGAGCAGTACTTC. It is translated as CASSPRGHGTGHEQYF.

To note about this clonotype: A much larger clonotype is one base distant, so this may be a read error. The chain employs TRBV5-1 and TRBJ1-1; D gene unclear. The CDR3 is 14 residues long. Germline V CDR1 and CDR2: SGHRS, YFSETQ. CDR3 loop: CTSSLEQMNTEAFF. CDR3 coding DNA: TGCACCAGCAGCTTGGAGCAGATGAACACTGAAGCTTTCTTT.